This T cell receptor (beta chain) derives from a study of cytomegalovirus exposure and HLA in healthy donors. Study-wide findings and caveats: Reportedly, diagnosis of cytomegalovirus status by the classifier showed high specificity and sensitivity. Some highly shared sequence variants likely arose as a pipeline artifact. Analysis was carried out at a later point, and it linked a missense DCLRE1C variant to TCR beta V- and J-gene trimming. The authors listed some 150 TCR beta chains as cytomegalovirus-associated.

CDR1 is KGHSH, CDR2 LQKENI, per germline. The CDR3 loop spans 14 amino acids. The ends lost 7 bases at V and 2 bases at J; junction bases unmatched: 5. For this clone: Its specificity is unknown.

The PCR had 60 Vbeta and 13 Jbeta primers. Profiled with immunoSEQ multiplex PCR; TCRdb holds only in-frame clones, not every one. This table has around 120,000 clones, about 78% appearing once. The V and J genes are TRBV18 and TRBJ1-2; the match to TRBD1 covers 9 bases. The sample consisted of PBMCs. The receptor was derived from a woman in her 40s in good health and CMV-seropositive. The CDR3 is CASFSGTGNYGYTF. The CDR3 DNA reads TGTGCCAGCTTCTCCGGGACAGGGAACTATGGCTACACCTTC. The entire variable domain, with the rest obtained from reference TRBV18 and TRBJ1-2, is as follows: NAGVMQNPRHLVRRRGQEARLRCSPMKGHSHVYWYRQLPEEGLKFMVYLQKENIIDESGMPKERFSAEFPKEGPSILRIQQVVRGDSAAYFCASFSGTGNYGYTFGSGTRLTVV.